What follows are 8 T cell receptor beta chains derived from one specimen sequenced in a study of T-cell reconstitution after alpha-beta-depleted transplantation in children. Unique molecular identifiers were used in preparing the TCRbeta library. TCRdb reprocessed the PCR reads via MiXCR and lists one record per CDR3 protein. The sample lists some 400,000 distinct CDR3 sequences; roughly 22% were seen once. Sequences were derived from PBMCs from the stem cell graft donor, sampled from the stem cell graft. The receptors derive from a human donor who donated a stem cell graft to a child with acute myeloid leukemia.

This chain links TRBV6-2 or TRBV6-3 with TRBJ2-1; D is possibly TRBD1 (6 bases). The CDR3 spans 16 residues. V lost 5 bases, J lost 2 bases, and 16 bases lay in between. CDR1 MNHEY and CDR2 SVGEGT come from the germline V gene. CDR3 sequence (DNA): TGTGCCAGCAGTAGACAGGCGCGCGGAGCCTACAATGAGCAGTTCTTC. Its protein is CASSRQARGAYNEQFF.

The chain employs TRBV5-1 and TRBJ2-6; perhaps TRBD1 as D (5 bases). The germline V gene encodes CDR1 SGHRS and CDR2 YFSETQ. V was clipped by 0 bases and J by 6 bases, with 10 bases between them. This CDR3 comprises 15 residues. The CDR3 coding sequence is TGCGCCAGCAGCTTGGGGCTAGGGGAGGCCAACGTCCTGACTTTC. It translates to CASSLGLGEANVLTF.

CDR3 amino acids: CASSHGAQGANVLTF. DNA for the CDR3: TGTGCCAGCAGCCATGGGGCACAAGGGGCCAACGTCCTGACTTTC. The J gene is TRBJ2-6, the V gene TRBV12-3 or TRBV12-4; D possibly corresponds to TRBD1 (5 bases). The CDR3 consists of 15 residues. The V end lost 6 bases, the J end lost 4 bases, and 13 bases lay between the germline ends.

The chain carries TRBV5-6 and TRBJ1-5; D not certain. Trimming removed 2 bases at V and 0 bases at J, with 15 bases between. CDR3 size: 17 residues. Germline V gene data show CDR1 as SGHDT and CDR2 as YYEEEE. The chain's CDR3 is CASSLSSGQFSNQPQHF. CDR3 DNA sequence: TGTGCCAGCAGCTTATCCTCGGGCCAATTTAGCAATCAGCCCCAGCATTTT.

This clonotype was found a few times. V gene TRBV4-1 combines with J gene TRBJ2-7; D is undetermined. The V gene lost 1 base and the J gene lost 0 bases, with 4 bases spanning the gap. The CDR3 sequence is 13 residues long. CDR1 is MGHRA and CDR2 is YSYEKL in the germline V gene. In DNA form, the CDR3 reads TGCGCCAGCAGCCAAGTTCACTCCTACGAGCAGTACTTC. Translating gives CASSQVHSYEQYF.

In this sample, this clonotype turned up many times. The chain couples TRBV27 to TRBJ1-1, with D tentatively TRBD1 (5 bases). V was cut by 5 bases and J by 5 bases, with 12 bases left in between. The CDR3 spans 13 residues. The germline CDR1 and CDR2 sequences are MNHEY and SMNVEV (reference sequence). The CDR3 DNA follows: TGTGCCAGCAGTCTTCAGGGAGGGACTGAAGCTTTCTTT. Protein: CASSLQGGTEAFF.

In its sample, this clonotype was seen once. The J gene is TRBJ2-7, the V gene TRBV6-2 or TRBV6-3; 11 bases align to TRBD2. The CDR3 is 16 amino acids. Germline CDR1 is MNHEY and CDR2 is SVGEGT. Unmatched junction bases numbered 8, after V lost 5 bases and J lost 2 bases. CDR3 DNA sequence: TGTGCCAGCAGTATCCCCTTTAGCGGGAGGGCCTACGAGCAGTACTTC. Encoded protein: CASSIPFSGRAYEQYF.

CDR3 in amino acids: CASSLMRDEQYF. DNA of the CDR3: TGTGCCAGCAGCTTAATGCGGGATGAGCAGTACTTC. The V and J genes are TRBV7-2 and TRBJ2-7, with D possibly being TRBD2 (6 bases). Germline V gene lookup returns CDR1 SGHTA and CDR2 FQGNSA. There are 12 residues in the CDR3. V lost 2 bases to trimming and J lost 7 bases, with 9 bases between them.